This T cell receptor (beta chain) was sequenced in a study of T cell responses to AZD1222 COVID-19 vaccine. V was shortened by 8 bases and J by 4 bases, with 17 bases between the two germline ends. The CDR3 extends over 14 amino acids. In germline, CDR1 is MGHRA, CDR2 YSYEKL. Whole-study results and caveats: Only after the peak T cell response were repertoires sampled.

In regard to this clone: The target antigen is unknown.

Produced via immunoSEQ multiplex PCR; TCRdb's table is partial and in-frame only. The sample holds about 110,000 clones, less than 95% seen once. The source was peripheral blood, collected 28 days after the second AZD1222 dose. This clonotype was sampled from an adult who received the AZD1222 COVID-19 vaccine. The rearrangement joins TRBV4-1 to TRBJ1-2; D gene uncertain. The CDR3 DNA reads TGCGCCAGCCGAACAGTATACGGATCCTATGGCTACACCTTC. This codes for CASRTVYGSYGYTF.